This T cell receptor beta chain was profiled in a study of blood T cell repertoires in COVID-19. Overall study context: Acute and convalescent COVID-19 specimens originated in the United States, Italy and Spain.

From germline, CDR1 is KGHSH and CDR2 LQKENI. The ends were cut back, 1 base at V and 0 bases at J, with 6 bases in the middle. The CDR3 has 14 amino acids. Sequenced by immunoSEQ multiplex PCR; TCRdb stores in-frame clones only, minus some. The sample yields approximately 380,000 clones, about 85% seen once. This clonotype was obtained from a woman younger than 30 with acute or convalescent COVID-19. The sample taken for sequencing was peripheral blood. This chain links TRBV18 with TRBJ1-1, with D maybe TRBD1 (5 bases). Here the CDR3 DNA reads TGTGCCAGCTCACCACAGGGGATGAACACTGAAGCTTTCTTT. Its translation: CASSPQGMNTEAFF. The full variable domain, with the rest looked up from reference TRBV18 and TRBJ1-1, is NAGVMQNPRHLVRRRGQEARLRCSPMKGHSHVYWYRQLPEEGLKFMVYLQKENIIDESGMPKERFSAEFPKEGPSILRIQQVVRGDSAAYFCASSPQGMNTEAFFGQGTRLTVV.